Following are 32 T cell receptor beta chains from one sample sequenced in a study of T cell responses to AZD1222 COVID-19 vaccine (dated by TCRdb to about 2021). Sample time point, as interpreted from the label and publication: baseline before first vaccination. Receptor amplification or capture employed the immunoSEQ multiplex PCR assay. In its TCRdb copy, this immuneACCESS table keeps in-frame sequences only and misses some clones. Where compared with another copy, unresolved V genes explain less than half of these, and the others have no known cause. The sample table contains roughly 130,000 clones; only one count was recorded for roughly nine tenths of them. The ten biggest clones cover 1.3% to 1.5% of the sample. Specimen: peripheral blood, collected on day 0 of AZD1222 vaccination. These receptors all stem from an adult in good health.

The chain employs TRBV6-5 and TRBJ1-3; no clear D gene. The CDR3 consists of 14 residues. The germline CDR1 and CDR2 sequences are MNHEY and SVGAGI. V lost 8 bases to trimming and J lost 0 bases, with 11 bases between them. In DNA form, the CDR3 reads TGTGCCAGCCAACAGAAGAGCTCTGGAAACACCATATATTTT. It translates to CASQQKSSGNTIYF.

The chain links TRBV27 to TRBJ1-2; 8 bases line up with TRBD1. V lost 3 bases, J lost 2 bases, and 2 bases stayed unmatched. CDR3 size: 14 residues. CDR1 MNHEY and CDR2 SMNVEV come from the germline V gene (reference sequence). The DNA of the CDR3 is TGTGCCAGCAGTTTCAGGGGGCAGAACTATGGCTACACCTTC. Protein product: CASSFRGQNYGYTF.

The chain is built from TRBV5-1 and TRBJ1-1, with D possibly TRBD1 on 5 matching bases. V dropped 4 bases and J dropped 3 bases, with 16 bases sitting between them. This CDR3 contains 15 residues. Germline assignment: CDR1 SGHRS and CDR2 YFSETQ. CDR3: CASSPPGASYTEAFF. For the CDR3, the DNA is TGCGCCAGCAGCCCCCCCGGGGCCTCCTACACTGAAGCTTTCTTT.

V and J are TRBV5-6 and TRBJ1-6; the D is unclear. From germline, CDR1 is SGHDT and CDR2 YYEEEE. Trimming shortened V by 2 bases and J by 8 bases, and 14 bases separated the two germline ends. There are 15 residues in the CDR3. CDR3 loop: CASSLYPEGYSPLHF. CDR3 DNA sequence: TGTGCCAGCAGCTTATATCCTGAAGGGTATTCACCCCTCCACTTT.

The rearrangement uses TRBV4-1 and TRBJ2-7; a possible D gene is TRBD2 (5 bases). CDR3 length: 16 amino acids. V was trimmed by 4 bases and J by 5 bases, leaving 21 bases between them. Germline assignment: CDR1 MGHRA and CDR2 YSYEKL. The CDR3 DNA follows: TGCGCCAGCAGCCCCTCTCCGAGAGGGTTGGGTAACGAGCAGTACTTC. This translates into CASSPSPRGLGNEQYF.

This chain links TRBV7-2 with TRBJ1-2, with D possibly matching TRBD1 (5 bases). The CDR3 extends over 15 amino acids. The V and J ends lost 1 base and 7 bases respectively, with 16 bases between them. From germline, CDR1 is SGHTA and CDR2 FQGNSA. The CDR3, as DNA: TGTGCCAGCAGCTTAGTTCTCCTGGGGACGAGTGGCTACACCTTC. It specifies CASSLVLLGTSGYTF.

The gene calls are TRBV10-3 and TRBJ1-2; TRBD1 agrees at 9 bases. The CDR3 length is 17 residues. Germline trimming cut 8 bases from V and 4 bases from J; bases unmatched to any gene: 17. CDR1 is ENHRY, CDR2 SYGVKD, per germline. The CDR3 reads CAISPGTGSAISYGYTF. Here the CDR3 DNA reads TGTGCCATCTCGCCGGGGACAGGGTCTGCTATCTCCTATGGCTACACCTTC.

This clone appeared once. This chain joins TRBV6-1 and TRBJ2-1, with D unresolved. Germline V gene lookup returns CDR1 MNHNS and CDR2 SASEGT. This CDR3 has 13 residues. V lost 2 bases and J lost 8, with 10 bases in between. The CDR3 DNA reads TGTGCCAGCAGTGAAAACCCCGGGTATGAGCAGTTCTTC. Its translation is CASSENPGYEQFF.

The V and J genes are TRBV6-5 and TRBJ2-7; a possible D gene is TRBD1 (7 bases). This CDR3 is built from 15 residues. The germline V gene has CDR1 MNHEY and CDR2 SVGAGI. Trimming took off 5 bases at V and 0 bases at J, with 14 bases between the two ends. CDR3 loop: CASSPQEGASYEQYF. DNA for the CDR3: TGTGCCAGCAGTCCCCAGGAGGGGGCCTCCTACGAGCAGTACTTC.

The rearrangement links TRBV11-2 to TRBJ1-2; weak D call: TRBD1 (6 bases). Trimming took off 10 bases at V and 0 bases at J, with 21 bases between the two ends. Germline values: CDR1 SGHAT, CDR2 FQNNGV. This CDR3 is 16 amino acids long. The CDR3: CAIYSGGKLANYGYTF. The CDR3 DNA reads TGTGCCATCTATTCGGGGGGCAAGCTTGCTAACTATGGCTACACCTTC.

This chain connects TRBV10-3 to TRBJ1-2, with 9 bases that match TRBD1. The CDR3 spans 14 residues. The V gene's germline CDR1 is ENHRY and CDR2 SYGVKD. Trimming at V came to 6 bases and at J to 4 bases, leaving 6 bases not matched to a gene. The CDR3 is CAISADRGFYGYTF. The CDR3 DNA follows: TGTGCCATCAGCGCAGACAGGGGGTTCTATGGCTACACCTTC.

CDR3 amino acids: CASSHGHGNQPQHF. CDR3 nucleotide sequence: TGTGCCAGCTCACACGGACATGGCAATCAGCCCCAGCATTTT. The rearrangement links TRBV18 to TRBJ1-5; D might be TRBD1 (5 bases). The germline V gene encodes CDR1 KGHSH and CDR2 LQKENI. The germline V and J ends were trimmed by 4 bases and 2 bases, with 9 bases remaining between them. This CDR3 region has 14 residues.

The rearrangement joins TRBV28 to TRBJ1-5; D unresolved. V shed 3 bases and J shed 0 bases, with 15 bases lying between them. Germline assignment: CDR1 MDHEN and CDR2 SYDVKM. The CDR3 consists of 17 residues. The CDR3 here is CASSLRTPSYSNQPQHF. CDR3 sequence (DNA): TGTGCCAGCAGTTTGAGGACCCCCTCCTATAGCAATCAGCCCCAGCATTTT.

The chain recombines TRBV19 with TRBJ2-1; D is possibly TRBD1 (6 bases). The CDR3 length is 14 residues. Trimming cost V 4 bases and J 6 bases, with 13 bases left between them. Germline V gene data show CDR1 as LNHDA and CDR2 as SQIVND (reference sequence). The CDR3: CASSRWTDFNEQFF. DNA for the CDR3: TGTGCCAGTAGTAGATGGACAGATTTCAATGAGCAGTTCTTC.

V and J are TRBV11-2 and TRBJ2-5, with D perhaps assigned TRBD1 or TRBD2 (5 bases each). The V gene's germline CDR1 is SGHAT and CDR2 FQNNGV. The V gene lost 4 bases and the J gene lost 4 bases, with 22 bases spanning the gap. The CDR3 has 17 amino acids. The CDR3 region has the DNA TGTGCCAGCAGCTCCCCGGTACGGCATCCGAGGGGAGAGACCCAGTACTTC. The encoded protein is CASSSPVRHPRGETQYF.

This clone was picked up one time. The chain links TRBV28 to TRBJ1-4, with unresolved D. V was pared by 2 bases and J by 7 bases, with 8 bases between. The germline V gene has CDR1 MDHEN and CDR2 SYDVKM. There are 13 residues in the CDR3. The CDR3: CASSLRWSEKLFF. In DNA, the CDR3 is TGTGCCAGCAGTTTAAGGTGGAGTGAAAAACTGTTTTTT.

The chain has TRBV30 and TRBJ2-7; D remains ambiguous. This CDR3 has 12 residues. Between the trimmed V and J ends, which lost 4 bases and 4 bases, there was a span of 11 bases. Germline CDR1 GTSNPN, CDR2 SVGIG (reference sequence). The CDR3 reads CAWKESSYEQYF. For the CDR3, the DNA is TGTGCCTGGAAAGAGTCATCTTACGAGCAGTACTTC.

CDR3 loop: CASSFFSTDTQYF. In DNA form, the CDR3 reads TGTGCCAGCAGCTTTTTCAGCACAGATACGCAGTATTTT. This chain links TRBV5-4 with TRBJ2-3; D unclear. Germline V gene data show CDR1 as SGHNT and CDR2 as YYREEE (reference sequence). The CDR3 consists of 13 residues. V was pared by 2 bases and J by 0 bases, with 4 bases between.

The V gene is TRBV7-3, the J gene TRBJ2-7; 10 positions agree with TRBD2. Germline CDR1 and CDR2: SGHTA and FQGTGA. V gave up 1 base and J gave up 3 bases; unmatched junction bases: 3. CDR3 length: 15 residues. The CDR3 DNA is TGTGCCAGCAGCTTAATGTCTAGCGGGGGCTACGAGCAGTACTTC. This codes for CASSLMSSGGYEQYF.

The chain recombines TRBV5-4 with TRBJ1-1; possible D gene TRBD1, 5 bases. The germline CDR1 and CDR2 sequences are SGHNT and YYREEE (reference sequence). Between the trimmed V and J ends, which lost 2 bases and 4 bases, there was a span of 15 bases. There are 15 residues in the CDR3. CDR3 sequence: CASSLGTGGGTEAFF. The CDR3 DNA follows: TGTGCCAGCAGCTTAGGGACGGGCGGCGGCACTGAAGCTTTCTTT.

CDR3 sequence: CASSLVGYSPGTDLSNYGYTF. CDR3 nucleotides: TGCGCCAGCAGCTTGGTCGGGTATTCCCCCGGGACAGACTTGTCTAACTATGGCTACACCTTC. This chain uses TRBV5-1 with TRBJ1-2, with 7 positions matching TRBD1. Losses at the gene ends were 0 bases for V and 0 bases for J; bases not matched to a gene: 20. Germline values: CDR1 SGHRS, CDR2 YFSETQ. The CDR3 covers 21 residues.

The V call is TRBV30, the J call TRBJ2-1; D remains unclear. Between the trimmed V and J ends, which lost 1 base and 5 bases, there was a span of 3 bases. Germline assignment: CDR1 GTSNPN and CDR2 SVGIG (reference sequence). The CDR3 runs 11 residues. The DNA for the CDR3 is TGTGCCTGGAGTGCCAACAATGAGCAGTTCTTC. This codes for CAWSANNEQFF.

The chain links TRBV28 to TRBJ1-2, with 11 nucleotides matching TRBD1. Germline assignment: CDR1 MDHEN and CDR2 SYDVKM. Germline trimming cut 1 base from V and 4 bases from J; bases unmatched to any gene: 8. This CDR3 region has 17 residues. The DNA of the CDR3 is TGTGCCAGCAGTTTATTTACTACCGGGACAGGGGGCTATGGCTACACCTTC. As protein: CASSLFTTGTGGYGYTF.

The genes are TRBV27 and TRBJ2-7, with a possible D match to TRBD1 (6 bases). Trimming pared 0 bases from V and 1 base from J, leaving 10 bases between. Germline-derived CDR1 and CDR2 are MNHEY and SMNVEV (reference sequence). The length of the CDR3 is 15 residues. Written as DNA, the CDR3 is TGTGCCAGCAGTTTATCTGCGCAGGGGTCCTACGAGCAGTACTTC. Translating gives CASSLSAQGSYEQYF.

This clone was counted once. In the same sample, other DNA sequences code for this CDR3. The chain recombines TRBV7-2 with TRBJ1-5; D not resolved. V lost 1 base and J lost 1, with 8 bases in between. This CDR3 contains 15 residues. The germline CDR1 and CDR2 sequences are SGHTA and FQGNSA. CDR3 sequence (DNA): TGTGCCAGCAGCTTAGTAGGTAACAGCAATCAGCCCCAGCATTTT. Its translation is CASSLVGNSNQPQHF.

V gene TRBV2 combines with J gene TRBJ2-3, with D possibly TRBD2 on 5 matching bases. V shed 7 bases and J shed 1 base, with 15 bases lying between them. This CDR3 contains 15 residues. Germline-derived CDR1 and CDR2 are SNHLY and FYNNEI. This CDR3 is CASTLLGGRTDTQYF. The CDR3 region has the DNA TGTGCCAGCACCCTCTTGGGCGGGCGCACAGATACGCAGTATTTT.

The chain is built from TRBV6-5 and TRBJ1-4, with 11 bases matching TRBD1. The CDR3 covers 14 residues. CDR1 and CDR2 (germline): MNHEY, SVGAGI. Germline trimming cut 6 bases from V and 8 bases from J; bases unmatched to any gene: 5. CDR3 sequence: CASSTDRGREKLFF. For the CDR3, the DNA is TGTGCCAGCAGCACGGACAGGGGGCGCGAAAAACTGTTTTTT.

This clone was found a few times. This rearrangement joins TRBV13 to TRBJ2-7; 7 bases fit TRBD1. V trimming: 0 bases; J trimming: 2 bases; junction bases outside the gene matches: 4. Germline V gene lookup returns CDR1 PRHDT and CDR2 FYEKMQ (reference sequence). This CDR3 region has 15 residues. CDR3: CASSLGDRRTYEQYF. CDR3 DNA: TGTGCCAGCAGCTTAGGGGACAGGCGTACCTACGAGCAGTACTTC.

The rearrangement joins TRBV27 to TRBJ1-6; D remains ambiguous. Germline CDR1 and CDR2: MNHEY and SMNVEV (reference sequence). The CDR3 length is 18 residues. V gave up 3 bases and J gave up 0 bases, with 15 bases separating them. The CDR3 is CASSFLVSKGSYNSPLHF. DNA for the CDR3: TGTGCCAGCAGTTTCTTGGTTTCCAAGGGCTCCTATAATTCACCCCTCCACTTT.

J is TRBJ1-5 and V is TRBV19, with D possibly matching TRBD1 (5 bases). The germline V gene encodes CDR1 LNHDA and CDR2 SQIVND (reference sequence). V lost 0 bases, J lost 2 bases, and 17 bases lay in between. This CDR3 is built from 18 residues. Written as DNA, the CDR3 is TGTGCCAGTAGTATAGATAGTGTCGGGGGAAGGCGCAATCAGCCCCAGCATTTT. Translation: CASSIDSVGGRRNQPQHF.

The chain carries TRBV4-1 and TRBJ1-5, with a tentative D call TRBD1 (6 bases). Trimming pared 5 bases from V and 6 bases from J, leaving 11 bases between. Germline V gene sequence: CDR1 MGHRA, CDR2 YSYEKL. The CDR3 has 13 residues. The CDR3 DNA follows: TGCGCCAGCAGCGAAACAGGGTCTCAGCCCCAGCATTTT. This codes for CASSETGSQPQHF.

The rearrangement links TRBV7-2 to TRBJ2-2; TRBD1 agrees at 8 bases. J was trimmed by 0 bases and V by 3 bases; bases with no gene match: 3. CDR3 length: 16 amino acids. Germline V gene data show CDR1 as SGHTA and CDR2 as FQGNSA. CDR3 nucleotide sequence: TGTGCCAGCAGCTTCCGGACAGGGCCGAACACCGGGGAGCTGTTTTTT. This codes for CASSFRTGPNTGELFF.